The T cell receptor beta chain described here comes from a study of shared clonotypes between healthy human individuals. For the study at large: Per donor, CD8 memory used one plate, CD8 naive used two, CD4 memory used three and CD4 naive used three.

This clone was counted between two and nine times. What it binds is unknown. The V gene lost 7 bases and the J gene lost 3 bases, with 16 bases spanning the gap. From germline, CDR1 is SGHAT and CDR2 FQNNGV. The CDR3 is made up of 15 amino acids. Study-wide results and limits: How much donors shared clonotypes was expected to be affected by sequencing depth. Compared with clonotypes that all four donors shared, non-shared clonotypes had lower generation probabilities.

The table came from immunoSEQ multiplex PCR; TCRdb's copy has only in-frame clones and leaves some out. The table shows some 680,000 clones, with about 80% occurring only once. Donors included only healthy HIV-negative adults lacking recent acute infections or vaccinations. The chain joins TRBV11-2 to TRBJ2-1; D uncertain. What was sequenced was memory CD4+ T cells sorted from blood. Subset indicated: CD45RA-negative fraction. The clonotype comes from a woman in her twenties or thirties in good health. This CDR3 is CASTSSDIGYNEQFF. The CDR3 DNA reads TGTGCCAGCACCTCATCCGACATAGGCTACAATGAGCAGTTCTTC.